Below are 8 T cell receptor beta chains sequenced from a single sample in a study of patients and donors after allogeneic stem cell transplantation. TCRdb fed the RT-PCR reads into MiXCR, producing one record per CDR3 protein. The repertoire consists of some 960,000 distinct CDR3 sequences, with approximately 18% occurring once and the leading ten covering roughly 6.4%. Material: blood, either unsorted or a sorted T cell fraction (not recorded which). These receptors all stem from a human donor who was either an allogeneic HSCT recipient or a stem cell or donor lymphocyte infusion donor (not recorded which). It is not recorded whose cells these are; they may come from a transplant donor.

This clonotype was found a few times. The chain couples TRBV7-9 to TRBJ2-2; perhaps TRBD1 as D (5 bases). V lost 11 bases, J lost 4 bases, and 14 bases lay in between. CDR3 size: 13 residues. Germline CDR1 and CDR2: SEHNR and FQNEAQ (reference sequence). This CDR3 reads CAGDQGSTGELFF. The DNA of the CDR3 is TGTGCCGGCGACCAGGGATCCACCGGGGAGCTGTTTTTT.

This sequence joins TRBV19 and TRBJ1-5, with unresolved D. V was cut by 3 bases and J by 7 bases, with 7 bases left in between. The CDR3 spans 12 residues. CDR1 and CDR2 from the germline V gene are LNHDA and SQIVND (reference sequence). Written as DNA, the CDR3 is TGTGCCAGTAGTATCCCCACCCAGCCCCAGCATTTT. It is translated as CASSIPTQPQHF.

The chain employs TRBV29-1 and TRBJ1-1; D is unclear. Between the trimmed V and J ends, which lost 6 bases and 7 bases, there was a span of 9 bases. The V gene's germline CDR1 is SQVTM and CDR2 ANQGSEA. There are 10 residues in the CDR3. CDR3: CSVIGLEAFF. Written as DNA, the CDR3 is TGCAGCGTGATCGGACTTGAAGCTTTCTTT. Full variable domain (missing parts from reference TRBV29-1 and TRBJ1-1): SAVISQKPSRDICQRGTSLTIQCQVDSQVTMMFWYRQQPGQSLTLIATANQGSEATYESGFVIDKFPISRPNLTFSTLTVSNMSPEDSSIYLCSVIGLEAFFGQGTRLTVV.

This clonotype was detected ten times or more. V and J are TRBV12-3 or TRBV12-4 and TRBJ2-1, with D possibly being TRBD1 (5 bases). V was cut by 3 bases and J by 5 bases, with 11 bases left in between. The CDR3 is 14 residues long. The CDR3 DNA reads TGTGCCAGCAGTTTGTCAGGGCTACACAATGAGCAGTTCTTC. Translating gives CASSLSGLHNEQFF.

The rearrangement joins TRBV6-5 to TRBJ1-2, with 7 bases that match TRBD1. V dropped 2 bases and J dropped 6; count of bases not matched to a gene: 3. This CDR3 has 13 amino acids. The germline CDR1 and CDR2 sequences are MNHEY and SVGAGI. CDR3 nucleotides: TGTGCCAGCAGTTACCCGACAGGGAATGGCTACACCTTC. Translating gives CASSYPTGNGYTF.

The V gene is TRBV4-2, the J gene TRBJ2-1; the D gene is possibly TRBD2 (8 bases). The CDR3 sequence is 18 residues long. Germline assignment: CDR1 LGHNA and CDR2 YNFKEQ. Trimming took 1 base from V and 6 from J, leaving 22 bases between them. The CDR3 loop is CASSQVTGGGRGGNEQFF. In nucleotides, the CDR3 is TGTGCCAGCAGCCAAGTTACGGGAGGGGGCCGCGGTGGCAATGAGCAGTTCTTC.

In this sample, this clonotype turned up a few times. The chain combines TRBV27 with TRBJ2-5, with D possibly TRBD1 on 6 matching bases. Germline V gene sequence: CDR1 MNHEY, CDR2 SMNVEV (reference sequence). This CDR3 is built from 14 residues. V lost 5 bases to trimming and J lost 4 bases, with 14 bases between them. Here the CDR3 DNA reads TGTGCCAGCAGTCTCCGGACAGCTCCAGAGACCCAGTACTTC. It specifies CASSLRTAPETQYF.

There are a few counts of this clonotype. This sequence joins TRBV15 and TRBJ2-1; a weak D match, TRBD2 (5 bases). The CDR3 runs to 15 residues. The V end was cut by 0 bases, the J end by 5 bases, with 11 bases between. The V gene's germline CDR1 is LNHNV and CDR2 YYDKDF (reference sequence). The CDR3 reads CATSRDRGPHNEQFF. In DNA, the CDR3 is TGTGCCACCAGCAGAGATAGAGGGCCTCACAATGAGCAGTTCTTC.